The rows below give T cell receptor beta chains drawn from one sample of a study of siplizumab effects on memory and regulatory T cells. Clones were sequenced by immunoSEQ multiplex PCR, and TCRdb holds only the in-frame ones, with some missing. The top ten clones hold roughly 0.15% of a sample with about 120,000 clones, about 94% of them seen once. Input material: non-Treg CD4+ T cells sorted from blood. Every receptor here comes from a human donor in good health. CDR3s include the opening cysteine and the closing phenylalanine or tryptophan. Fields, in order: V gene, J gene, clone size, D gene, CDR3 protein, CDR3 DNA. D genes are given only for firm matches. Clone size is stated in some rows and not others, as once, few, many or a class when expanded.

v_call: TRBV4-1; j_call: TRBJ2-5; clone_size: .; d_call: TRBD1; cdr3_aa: CASSRQGRETQYF; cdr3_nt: TGCGCCAGCAGTCGACAGGGGCGAGAGACCCAGTACTTC
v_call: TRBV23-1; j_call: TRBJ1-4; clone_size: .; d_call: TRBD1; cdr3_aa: CASRKDRMEKLFF; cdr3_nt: TGCGCCAGCAGAAAGGACAGGATGGAAAAACTGTTTTTT
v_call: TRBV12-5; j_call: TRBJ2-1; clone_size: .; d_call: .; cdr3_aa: CASGFHRDTGEQFF; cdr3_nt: TGTGCTAGTGGTTTCCACAGGGATACGGGTGAGCAGTTCTTC
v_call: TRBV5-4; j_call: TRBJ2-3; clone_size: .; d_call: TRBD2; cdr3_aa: CASSLRLAGGPTDTQYF; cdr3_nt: TGTGCCAGCAGCCTTCGACTAGCGGGGGGGCCTACAGATACGCAGTATTTT
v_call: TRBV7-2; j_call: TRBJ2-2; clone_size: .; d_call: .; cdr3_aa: CASSLAGGTGELFF; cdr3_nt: TGTGCCAGCAGCTTAGCGGGGGGCACCGGGGAGCTGTTTTTT
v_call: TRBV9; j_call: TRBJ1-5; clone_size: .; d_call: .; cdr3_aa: CASSPSREVWGNQPQHF; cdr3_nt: TGTGCCAGCAGCCCCAGCCGGGAAGTCTGGGGCAATCAGCCCCAGCATTTT
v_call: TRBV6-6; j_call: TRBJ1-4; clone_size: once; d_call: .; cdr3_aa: CASSHTTGWNEKLFF; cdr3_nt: TGTGCCAGCAGTCACACGACAGGTTGGAATGAAAAACTGTTTTTT
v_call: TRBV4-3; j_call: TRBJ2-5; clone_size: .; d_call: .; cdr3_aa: CASSQSSRDLGPQYF; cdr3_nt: TGCGCCAGCAGCCAAAGTTCCCGGGACCTCGGACCACAGTACTTC
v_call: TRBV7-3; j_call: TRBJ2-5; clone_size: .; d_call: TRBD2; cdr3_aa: CASSLRPFSGGTQETQYF; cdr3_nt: TGTGCCAGCAGCTTAAGGCCTTTTAGCGGGGGGACCCAAGAGACCCAGTACTTC
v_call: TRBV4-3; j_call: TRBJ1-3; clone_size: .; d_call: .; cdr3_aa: CASSQGWSQTGNTIYF; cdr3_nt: TGCGCCAGCAGCCAAGGGTGGAGTCAGACTGGAAACACCATATATTTT
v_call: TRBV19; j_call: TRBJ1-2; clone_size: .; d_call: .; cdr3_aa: CASSIVGNYGYTF; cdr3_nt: TGTGCCAGTAGTATAGTAGGGAACTATGGCTACACCTTC
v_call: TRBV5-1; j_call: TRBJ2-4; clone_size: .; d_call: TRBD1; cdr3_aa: CASSSTGGAKNIQYF; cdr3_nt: TGCGCCAGCAGCTCGACAGGGGGGGCCAAAAACATTCAGTACTTC
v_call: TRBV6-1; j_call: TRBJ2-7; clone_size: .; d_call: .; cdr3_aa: CASSEALGKVSYEQYF; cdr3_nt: TGTGCCAGCAGTGAAGCTTTAGGGAAGGTTTCCTACGAGCAGTACTTC
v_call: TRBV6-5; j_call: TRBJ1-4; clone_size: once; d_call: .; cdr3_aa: CASSYSGVSDEKLFF; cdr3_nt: TGTGCCAGCAGTTACTCAGGGGTTTCTGATGAAAAACTGTTTTTT